This T cell receptor (beta chain) was sequenced during a study of shared clonotypes between healthy human individuals. Background on the study: Every donor yielded three CD4 naive, three CD4 memory, two CD8 naive and one CD8 memory plate.

J was trimmed by 4 bases and V by 7 bases; bases with no gene match: 10. CDR3 length equals 14 residues. Looked up from germline, CDR1 is LNHDA and CDR2 is SQIVND (reference sequence). TCRdb's copy holds only in-frame clones and misses some; the assay was immunoSEQ multiplex PCR. Here the sample spans about 2,500,000 clones, over 85% being singletons. The clonotype comes from a young man in good health. The gene calls are TRBV19 and TRBJ2-7, with 7 bases matching TRBD2. Source material: naive CD4+ T cells sorted from blood. Subset in this sample: CD45RA+ positively selected. CDR3 region: CASNPGGGTYEQYF. The DNA of the CDR3 is TGTGCCAGTAACCCTGGGGGGGGAACGTACGAGCAGTACTTC.